The 8 T cell receptor beta chains below all came from one sample that was sequenced in a study of T cells in localized non-small cell lung cancer. The method was immunoSEQ multiplex PCR; TCRdb's version includes in-frame clones alone and lacks a portion of them. The table lists roughly 27,000 clones, 92% of them singletons, with roughly 4% in the top ten. The specimen comprised peripheral blood mononuclear cells, sampled before any cancer treatment. The source is a woman aged 40 to 75 with stage III lung adenocarcinoma.

This chain connects TRBV5-5 to TRBJ2-2, with D perhaps being TRBD1 or TRBD2 (5 bases each). The V end lost 0 bases, the J end lost 7 bases, and 10 bases lay between the germline ends. Germline assignment: CDR1 SGHKS and CDR2 YYEKEE (reference sequence). CDR3 length: 14 residues. The CDR3: CASSLVWDGGELFF. The CDR3 DNA reads as TGTGCCAGCAGCTTGGTTTGGGACGGCGGGGAGCTGTTTTTT.

The chain recombines TRBV2 with TRBJ2-3; 7 bases align to TRBD2. V lost 1 base, J lost 4 bases, and 5 bases stayed unmatched. The CDR3 contains 15 residues. Germline V gene data show CDR1 as SNHLY and CDR2 as FYNNEI. Here the CDR3 DNA reads TGTGCCAGCAGTGAAGGGGGGGGTAGTGCAGATACGCAGTATTTT. The encoded protein is CASSEGGGSADTQYF.

The rearrangement links TRBV6-6 to TRBJ2-5; D remains ambiguous. With 0 bases removed from V and 0 bases from J, the gap between germline ends came to 8 bases. Germline V gene data show CDR1 as MNHNY and CDR2 as SVGAGI (reference sequence). There are 15 residues in the CDR3. CDR3 in amino acids: CASSYSTEYQETQYF. The CDR3 region has the DNA TGTGCCAGCAGTTACTCGACTGAGTACCAAGAGACCCAGTACTTC.

The chain has TRBV28 and TRBJ1-4; D is ambiguous. This CDR3 is 21 amino acids long. Trimming removed 3 bases at V and 3 bases at J, with 29 bases between. The germline CDR1 and CDR2 sequences are MDHEN and SYDVKM. The CDR3 here is CASSFRRELVLYKVSNEKLFF. CDR3 coding DNA: TGTGCCAGCAGTTTTAGGAGGGAGCTCGTTTTATATAAGGTCTCTAATGAAAAACTGTTTTTT.

The chain couples TRBV6-1 to TRBJ2-5; TRBD2 aligns across 13 bases. Losses at the gene ends were 1 base for V and 2 bases for J; bases not matched to a gene: 1. The CDR3 extends over 16 amino acids. Per the germline V gene, CDR1 is MNHNS and CDR2 is SASEGT. Written as DNA, the CDR3 is TGTGCCAGCAGTGAAGGACTAGCGGGGGGTCAAGAGACCCAGTACTTC. Protein: CASSEGLAGGQETQYF.

This sequence joins TRBV30 and TRBJ1-3; D possibly corresponds to TRBD1 (5 bases). The V end lost 4 bases, the J end lost 4 bases, and 14 bases lay between the germline ends. Per germline, CDR1 GTSNPN and CDR2 SVGIG (reference sequence). The CDR3 is 14 residues long. The CDR3 loop is CAWTRLGLGNTIYF. The CDR3 DNA follows: TGTGCCTGGACACGACTGGGGCTGGGAAACACCATATATTTT.

V and J are TRBV25-1 and TRBJ1-4, with D hard to call. V lost 2 bases, J lost 5 bases, and 15 bases lay in between. The CDR3 has 16 residues. The germline CDR1 and CDR2 sequences are MGHDK and SYGVNS. CDR3 sequence reads: CASSEEGKGPNEKLFF. The CDR3 coding sequence is TGTGCCAGCAGTGAAGAGGGTAAAGGACCCAATGAAAAACTGTTTTTT.

This clone was found once. The chain recombines TRBV16 with TRBJ1-1, with D hard to call. From germline, CDR1 is KGHSY and CDR2 FQNENV. The CDR3 has 15 residues. Trimming removed 0 bases at V and 4 bases at J, with 12 bases between. The CDR3 sequence is CASSQSGGAGTEAFF. The CDR3, as DNA: TGTGCCAGCAGCCAATCAGGCGGCGCGGGCACTGAAGCTTTCTTT.